One and the same sample provided the 4 T cell receptor beta chains below, sequenced in a study of T cell responses to AZD1222 COVID-19 vaccine. The method was immunoSEQ multiplex PCR; TCRdb's version includes in-frame clones alone and lacks a portion of them. The sample lists some 110,000 clones, 89% occurring once. The source material was peripheral blood, sampled 28 days after the second AZD1222 dose. The source of these receptors is an adult who received the AZD1222 COVID-19 vaccine.

CDR3 protein: CASSLAKGLQETQYF. CDR3 sequence (DNA): TGTGCCAGCAGCTTGGCCAAGGGGCTCCAAGAGACCCAGTACTTC. The V and J genes are TRBV5-4 and TRBJ2-5; D might be TRBD1 (5 bases). The germline CDR1 and CDR2 sequences are SGHNT and YYREEE (reference sequence). CDR3 length equals 15 residues. Trimming removed 0 bases from V and 1 base from J, with 10 bases in between. The full variable domain, its missing parts supplied by reference TRBV5-4 and TRBJ2-5, is ETGVTQSPTHLIKTRGQQVTLRCSSQSGHNTVSWYQQALGQGPQFIFQYYREEENGRGNFPPRFSGLQFPNYSSELNVNALELDDSALYLCASSLAKGLQETQYFGPGTRLLVL.

This clone has just one count. V usage is TRBV10-2 and J usage is TRBJ2-7; TRBD2 is a possible D gene (5 bases). Germline CDR1 reads WSHSY; CDR2 reads SAAADI. V shed 3 bases and J shed 3 bases, with 9 bases lying between them. The CDR3 consists of 13 residues. The CDR3 loop reads CASSETRGYEQYF. The CDR3, as DNA: TGCGCCAGCAGTGAAACTAGAGGCTACGAGCAGTACTTC.

This chain joins TRBV30 and TRBJ1-2; maybe TRBD1 (5 bases). This CDR3 contains 12 residues. The germline V gene has CDR1 GTSNPN and CDR2 SVGIG (reference sequence). The germline V and J ends were trimmed by 0 bases and 8 bases, with 10 bases remaining between them. CDR3 DNA: TGTGCCTGGAGTGTAGGAGGGGACGGCTACACCTTC. Protein product: CAWSVGGDGYTF.

The rearrangement joins TRBV30 to TRBJ2-3; 9 bases map to TRBD1. Germline assignment: CDR1 GTSNPN and CDR2 SVGIG (reference sequence). CDR3 length equals 14 residues. With 5 bases clipped from V and 3 bases from J, the junction kept 6 bases outside the gene matches. The CDR3 DNA follows: TGTGCCTGGTCACAGGGGGCGTTAACAGATACGCAGTATTTT. Its protein product is CAWSQGALTDTQYF.